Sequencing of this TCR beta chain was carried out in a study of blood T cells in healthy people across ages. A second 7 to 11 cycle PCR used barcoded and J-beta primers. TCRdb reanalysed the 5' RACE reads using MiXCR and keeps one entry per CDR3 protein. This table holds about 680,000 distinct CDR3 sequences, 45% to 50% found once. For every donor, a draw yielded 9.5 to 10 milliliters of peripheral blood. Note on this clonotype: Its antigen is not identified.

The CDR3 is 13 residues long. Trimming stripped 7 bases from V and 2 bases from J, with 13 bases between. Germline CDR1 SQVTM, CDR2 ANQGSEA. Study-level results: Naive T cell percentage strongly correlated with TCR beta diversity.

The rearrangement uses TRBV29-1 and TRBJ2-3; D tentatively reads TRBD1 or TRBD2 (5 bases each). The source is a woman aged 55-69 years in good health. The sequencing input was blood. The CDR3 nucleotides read TGCAGCGGGGGACCGACGGACACAGATACGCAGTATTTT. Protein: CSGGPTDTDTQYF.